This TCR beta chain was captured by sequencing in a study of OX40 agonist ivuxolimab in advanced cancers. Study overall: Prior anti-PD-1, anti-PD-L1 or anti-CTLA-4 therapy did not bar entry, and about 40% had some.

In the case of this clone: An end of the junction does not agree with germline; a read error may underlie this.

The CDR3 is 14 amino acids. The germline gives CDR1 SQVTM, CDR2 ANQGSEA. The assay was immunoSEQ multiplex PCR, and TCRdb's table has in-frame clones only and misses some. The sample contains about 57,000 clones, approximately 95% of which appear only once. The specimen was CD4+ or CD8+ T cells sorted from blood, collected in a trial of the OX40 agonist ivuxolimab. The chain is built from TRBV29-1 and TRBJ2-1; TRBD2 matches at 14 bases. This sequence was found in an adult with an advanced solid tumor such as melanoma, head and neck, liver or kidney cancer. Here the CDR3 DNA reads TGCAGCGTAGAAGGACTAGCGGGAGGCGATGAGCAGTTCTTC. It codes for CSVEGLAGGDEQFF.